Listed below are T cell receptor beta chains from one sample, sequenced in a study of Ad26.COV2.S vaccination and SARS-CoV-2 variants. Produced via immunoSEQ multiplex PCR; TCRdb's table is partial and in-frame only. The data hold 430,000 or so clones, with roughly 87% observed a single time. Sequences were derived from peripheral blood, sampled in a trial of Ad26.COV2.S vaccine versus placebo. All receptors derive from a person aged 18-60 years who received the Ad26.COV2.S COVID-19 vaccine or a placebo. The CDR3 runs from the conserved cysteine through the conserved F or W. A D gene is named only where the DNA matches it firmly. A clone size is listed for some rows: how often the clone was seen (once, few, many), or a class if it is expanded.

v_gene	j_gene	d_gene	abundance	CDR3nt	CDR3aa
TRBV9	TRBJ2-3	TRBD2	NA	TGTGCCAGCAGCCCGATGGCGGGGGGGAGCACAGATACGCAGTATTTT	CASSPMAGGSTDTQYF
TRBV6-2/TRBV6-3	TRBJ2-2	NA	NA	TGTGCCAGCAGTAATCCCGGGGGGGAGCTGTTTTTT	CASSNPGGELFF
TRBV6-2/TRBV6-3	TRBJ2-5	TRBD1	NA	TGTGCCAGCAGTTACGGGGGACAGGGAGCCCAAGAGACCCAGTACTTC	CASSYGGQGAQETQYF
TRBV2	TRBJ1-1	NA	few	TGTGCCAGCACGGGGAATTTGAACACTGAAGCTTTCTTT	CASTGNLNTEAFF
TRBV19	TRBJ1-2	NA	NA	TGTGCCAGTAGTATGGGGGTTATGAAAGGCTACACCTTC	CASSMGVMKGYTF
TRBV5-1	TRBJ1-2	NA	NA	TGCGCCAGCAGCTTGGCGGAGCCTATAAGGGACGGTAACTATGGCTACACCTTC	CASSLAEPIRDGNYGYTF
TRBV5-6	TRBJ1-1	NA	NA	TGTGCCAGCAGCTTCGGGGGGGCCTCCCCCGTCGCAGCTTTCTTT	CASSFGGASPVAAFF
TRBV5-4	TRBJ2-3	TRBD2	NA	TGTGCCAGCAGCGCCGTCGCGGGAGTTGGAGATACGCAGTATTTT	CASSAVAGVGDTQYF
TRBV5-1	TRBJ1-1	NA	once	TGCGCCAGCAGCTTGGCAGGGATGGGAACTGAAGCTTTCTTT	CASSLAGMGTEAFF
TRBV30	TRBJ1-4	NA	NA	TGTGCCTGGAGTGGCCGGTTTGGTGAAAAACTGTTTTTT	CAWSGRFGEKLFF
TRBV28	TRBJ1-4	NA	NA	TGTGCCAGCAGTGGGGGGGGAACAGCTAATGAAAAACTGTTTTTT	CASSGGGTANEKLFF
TRBV7-7	TRBJ2-2	NA	NA	TGTGCTAGCAGCTTAGCTACTGGCCAAACGGACACCGGGGAGCTGTTTTTT	CASSLATGQTDTGELFF
TRBV30	TRBJ2-6	NA	NA	TGTGCCGGGGTTCGGGGTTCCGGGGCCAACGTCCTGACTTTC	CAGVRGSGANVLTF
TRBV6-5	TRBJ2-3	NA	few	TGTGCCAGCAGTTATGGGAGCGCAGATACGCAGTATTTT	CASSYGSADTQYF